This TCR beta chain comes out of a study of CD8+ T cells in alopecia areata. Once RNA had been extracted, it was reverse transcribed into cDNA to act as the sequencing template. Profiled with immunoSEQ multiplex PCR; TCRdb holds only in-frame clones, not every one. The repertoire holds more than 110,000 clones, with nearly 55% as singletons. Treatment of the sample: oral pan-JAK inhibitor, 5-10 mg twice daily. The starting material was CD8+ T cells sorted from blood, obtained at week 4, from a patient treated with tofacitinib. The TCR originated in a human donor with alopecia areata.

CDR3 residues: CASSLESRINTGELFF. In DNA, the CDR3 is TGCGCCAGCAGCTTGGAGTCCAGGATAAACACCGGGGAGCTGTTTTTT. This chain links TRBV5-1 with TRBJ2-2; no firm D call. Germline V lookup: CDR1 SGHRS, CDR2 YFSETQ. V was clipped by 0 bases and J by 2 bases, with 11 bases between them. The CDR3 extends over 16 amino acids.